This T cell receptor (beta chain) derives from a study of blood T cells in healthy people across ages. Overall study results and limits: The study lacked donor CMV status, which possibly confounded expanded clonotype changes. Older age went with lower TCR beta diversity per million T cells, in a roughly linear way.

Total RNA, at least 6 micrograms per sample, came from PBMCs. Sample-barcoded 5' priming and a J-beta primer mix drove a second PCR of roughly 6 to 12 cycles. Every cDNA molecule carried a tag from a template-switch adaptor bearing 12 random nucleotides. MiXCR, applied by TCRdb to the 5' RACE reads, yields one record per CDR3 protein. The sample yields about 1.8 million distinct CDR3 sequences, 49% seen once. Regarding this clonotype: As yet, its antigen is unknown.

The sample taken for sequencing was blood. The TCR originated in a woman between 40 and 50 years old in good health.

CDR3 in DNA: TGTGCCAGCAGTTATTCTCCGGGTGGAGATACGCAGTATTTT. It yields the protein CASSYSPGGDTQYF. The chain recombines TRBV6-2 or TRBV6-3 with TRBJ2-3; no firm D call. The V gene lost 3 bases and the J gene lost 5 bases, with 12 bases spanning the gap. Per the germline V gene, CDR1 is MNHEY and CDR2 is SVGEGT. The CDR3 spans 14 residues.